This T cell receptor beta chain was captured by sequencing in a study of blood T cell repertoires in COVID-19. At the level of the study: Acute-phase and convalescent COVID-19 samples originated in the United States, Italy and Spain. In each case, the material was cDNA or gDNA derived from T cells, B-cell-depleted T cells, or PBMCs.

Authors' data handling: Quantification of nucleated cells was approximated via reference gene primer amplification. Using immunoSEQ multiplex PCR, the repertoire was profiled, and TCRdb retains in-frame clones only, with some absent. The V and J calls and the clone size are those of that table, but D and trimming were determined from the DNA. The sample shows 60,000 to 90,000 clones, about four fifths of them seen only once. The CDR3 has 16 amino acids. The germline V gene has CDR1 KGHDR and CDR2 SFDVKD. Trimming removed 0 bases from V and 2 bases from J, with 13 bases in between. This clone was found a few times.

V gene TRBV24-1 combines with J gene TRBJ2-7, with a possible D match to TRBD1 (5 bases). This TCR came from a man between 50 and 59 years old with acute or convalescent COVID-19. Sequenced input: peripheral blood. This CDR3 is CATSDLGSSGTYEQYF. CDR3 DNA: TGTGCCACCAGTGATTTGGGTTCGTCAGGGACCTACGAGCAGTACTTC.